This T cell receptor (beta chain) was obtained from a study of blood T cell repertoires in COVID-19. Study as a whole: COVID-19 samples, acute and convalescent, were from the United States, Italy and Spain. The cDNA or gDNA used as material had been derived from T cells, B-cell-depleted T cells, or PBMCs.

Per germline, CDR1 LGHDT and CDR2 YNNKEL (reference sequence). Trimming took off 3 bases at V and 6 bases at J, with 12 bases between the two ends. CDR3 size: 14 residues. The table came from immunoSEQ multiplex PCR; TCRdb's copy has only in-frame clones and leaves some out. The table has approximately 250,000 clones, 80% to 90% seen once. This TCR derives from a woman aged 40-49 years who had recovered from COVID-19. J is TRBJ1-5 and V is TRBV3-1 (or the pseudogene TRBV3-2); weak D call: TRBD1 (5 bases). Sample: peripheral blood. The CDR3 sequence: CASSHGGSGQPQHF. In DNA form, the CDR3 reads TGTGCCAGCAGCCACGGGGGAAGTGGTCAGCCCCAGCATTTT.